Shown below are 5 T cell receptor beta chains from a single sample sequenced in a study of blood T cell repertoires in COVID-19. TCRdb's table, derived via immunoSEQ multiplex PCR, lists solely in-frame clones and lacks some. The data show 110,000 to 150,000 clones, less than 85% seen once. Input material: peripheral blood. The receptors were gathered from a human donor in a cohort sampled during active COVID-19.

The V and J genes are TRBV28 and TRBJ2-1; the match to TRBD2 covers 7 bases. Per germline, CDR1 MDHEN and CDR2 SYDVKM. The CDR3 consists of 18 residues. V lost 1 base to trimming and J lost 1 base; unmatched junction nucleotides: 10. CDR3 loop: CASSLLVGGTGSYNEQFF. The DNA for the CDR3 is TGTGCCAGCAGTTTATTAGTCGGGGGGACTGGTTCCTACAATGAGCAGTTCTTC.

V and J are TRBV6-2 or TRBV6-3 and TRBJ1-5; a weak D match, TRBD1 (5 bases). Germline V gives CDR1 MNHEY, CDR2 SVGEGT. V dropped 0 bases and J dropped 2 bases, with 20 bases sitting between them. The CDR3 totals 19 residues. The DNA for the CDR3 is TGTGCCAGCAGTTACTCGGGATCGGAGGGATTGGGGCGCAATCAGCCCCAGCATTTT. Translated, it gives CASSYSGSEGLGRNQPQHF.

This clone was detected a few times. The gene calls are TRBV28 and TRBJ2-7; 7 positions agree with TRBD2. The CDR3 extends over 13 amino acids. J was trimmed by 3 bases and V by 10 bases; bases with no gene match: 9. Per germline, CDR1 MDHEN and CDR2 SYDVKM. CDR3 region: CATSGLEVYEQYF. The DNA for the CDR3 is TGTGCCACAAGCGGACTAGAGGTCTACGAGCAGTACTTC.

The J gene is TRBJ2-7, the V gene TRBV4-3; TRBD1 matches at 9 bases. Germline CDR1 is LGHNA and CDR2 is YSLEER. The ends lost 5 bases at V and 6 bases at J; junction bases unmatched: 8. This CDR3 is built from 14 residues. Here the CDR3 reads CASSSRTGAREQYF. CDR3 sequence (DNA): TGCGCCAGCAGCTCCAGGACAGGGGCACGCGAGCAGTACTTC.

This chain links TRBV18 with TRBJ1-4; the match to TRBD1 covers 11 bases. After removal of 3 bases from V and 8 bases from J, the junction contained 14 bases not matched to a gene. This CDR3 region has 18 residues. Per germline, CDR1 KGHSH and CDR2 LQKENI. CDR3 in amino acids: CASSPRPGQGVLSEKLFF. CDR3 DNA: TGTGCCAGCTCACCCCGACCGGGACAGGGGGTCCTATCGGAAAAACTGTTTTTT. The full variable domain, in which reference TRBV18 and TRBJ1-4 provide the parts outside the CDR3, is NAGVMQNPRHLVRRRGQEARLRCSPMKGHSHVYWYRQLPEEGLKFMVYLQKENIIDESGMPKERFSAEFPKEGPSILRIQQVVRGDSAAYFCASSPRPGQGVLSEKLFFGSGTQLSVL.